This T cell receptor beta chain is drawn from a study of post-analysis software for immune sequencing data (dated by TCRdb to between 2015 and 2017). Broadly, across the study: Recorded disease courses included relapsing-remitting, secondary progressive and progressive-relapsing multiple sclerosis, with some patients lacking subtype annotation. The patient repertoires were set against ten to eleven previously published healthy control repertoires from donors whose ages ranged from roughly 6 to 27 years. A subset of samples was prepared in parallel using single-end sample barcoding, then pooled and co-amplified after Illumina adapter ligation.

What the research found in general, with its limitations: The control group was slightly older than the multiple sclerosis patient group. Compared with controls, multiple sclerosis patients had significantly lower normalized Chao1 diversity, a finding suggesting substantial peripheral T-cell clonal expansion. Significantly higher frequencies in patients than in controls were found for several TRBV segments, including TRBV5-6, TRBV5-1 and TRBV20-1. Direct clustering with F measure showed strong co-clustering of samples prepared in the same batch, prompting a batch-effect correction.

To demonstrate the VDJtools post-analysis software, TCR beta repertoires were profiled from the peripheral blood of more than 10 young patients with multiple sclerosis. Multiple sclerosis patients were children and adolescents aged roughly 6 to 17 years. The junction carries 11 bases between V and J, which are trimmed by 0 bases and 1 base respectively. CDR1 and CDR2 are read off the germline V gene as SGHDT and YYEEEE. From cysteine to phenylalanine, the CDR3 is 16 amino acids long. Just the 48-base CDR3 DNA is kept, in frame starting at base 1. The protocol used for the library was PCR. The listed sequencing device is Illumina HiSeq 2500. Unique molecular identifiers were incorporated into TCR beta cDNA libraries to reduce PCR and sequencing biases. Roughly 0.5 million cDNA molecules were obtained per 1 to 10 million input T cells, so each molecule approximated one T cell. The patient libraries were prepared and sequenced using the same protocol as the earlier healthy control dataset. Within a given batch, samples were prepared together, multiplexed and sequenced on the same HiSeq lane. From the authors' description of their analysis: Raw barcoded reads were processed with MIGEC, discarding single-read molecular identifier groups before consensus assembly and CDR3 extraction. VDJtools was used for post-analysis of the clonotype tables, and diversity was normalized by down-sampling every dataset to the size of the smallest sample. To correct batch-related cross-sample contamination, repertoire overlap clustering matched CDR3 amino acid sequences but not nucleotide sequences. The public reads were reprocessed in TCRdb via fastp at Q25 and MiXCR, keeping in-frame beta chains. One record per CDR3 amino acid sequence lists the most common genes and DNA. These V and J calls originate from TCRdb's pipeline instead of the authors' own analysis. The sample table lists approximately 660,000 distinct CDR3 sequences, more than 50% of them with a count of one. Jointly, the top ten make up about 11% of the sample.

In its sample, this clonotype was seen once. Its antigen remains undetermined. No base quality values were provided; no much bigger clone lies one nucleotide off. This receptor was obtained from a girl aged 2-10 years with multiple sclerosis. The sample comprised blood. Here the chain combines TRBV5-6 and TRBJ1-5; the D gene lacks a confident call. The sequence in DNA is TGTGCCAGCAGCTTGGAGGGCAGAAAAAGCAATCAGCCCCAGCATTTT. Protein translation: CASSLEGRKSNQPQHF.